The source of this T cell receptor beta chain is a study of T-cell reconstitution after alpha-beta-depleted transplantation in children. TCRbeta library preparation incorporated unique molecular identifiers. TCRdb re-derived calls from the PCR reads in MiXCR, one entry per CDR3 protein. The table records some 490,000 distinct CDR3 sequences, roughly an eighth of them present only once. With V trimmed by 4 bases and J by 6 bases, 7 bases remained unmatched. The CDR3 length is 15 residues. Germline V lookup: CDR1 LGHNA, CDR2 YNFKEQ. Specimen: PBMCs from the stem cell graft donor, collected from the stem cell graft. The receptor was isolated from a human donor who donated a stem cell graft to a child with combined immunodeficiency. The rearrangement joins TRBV4-2 to TRBJ2-7; 12 nucleotides match TRBD2. DNA for the CDR3: TGTGCCAGCAGCCTTTCTAGCGGGGGGGCCCTCGAGCAGTACTTC. Its protein product is CASSLSSGGALEQYF.